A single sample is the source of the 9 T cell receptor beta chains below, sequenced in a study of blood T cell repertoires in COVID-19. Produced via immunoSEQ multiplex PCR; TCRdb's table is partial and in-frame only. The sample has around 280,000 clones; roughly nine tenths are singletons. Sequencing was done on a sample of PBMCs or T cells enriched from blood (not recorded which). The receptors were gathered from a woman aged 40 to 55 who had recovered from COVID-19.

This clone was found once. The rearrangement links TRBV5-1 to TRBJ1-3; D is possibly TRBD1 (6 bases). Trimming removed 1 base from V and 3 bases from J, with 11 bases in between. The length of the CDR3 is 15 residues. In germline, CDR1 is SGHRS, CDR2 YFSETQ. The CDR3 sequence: CASSLRTGSGNTIYF. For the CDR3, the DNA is TGCGCCAGCAGCTTGCGCACAGGGAGTGGAAACACCATATATTTT.

The CDR3 nucleotides are TGTGCCACCAGCAGAGAACAGAGGGACTATGGCTACACCTTC. It translates to CATSREQRDYGYTF. The chain combines TRBV15 with TRBJ1-2; the D is unclear. Trimming removed 0 bases from V and 3 bases from J, with 8 bases in between. The CDR3 runs 14 residues. Germline V gene lookup returns CDR1 LNHNV and CDR2 YYDKDF (reference sequence).

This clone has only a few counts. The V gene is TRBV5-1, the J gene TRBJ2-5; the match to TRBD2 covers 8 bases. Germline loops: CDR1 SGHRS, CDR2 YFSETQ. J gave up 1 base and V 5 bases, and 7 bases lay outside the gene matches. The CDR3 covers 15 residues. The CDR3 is CASRGVAGPQETQYF. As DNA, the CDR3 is TGCGCCAGCAGAGGGGTAGCGGGACCCCAAGAGACCCAGTACTTC.

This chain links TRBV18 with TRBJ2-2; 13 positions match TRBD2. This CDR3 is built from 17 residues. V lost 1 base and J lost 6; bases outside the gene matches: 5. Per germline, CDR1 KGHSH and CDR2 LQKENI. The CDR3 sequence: CASSPLGTSGTSGELFF. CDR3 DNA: TGTGCCAGCTCACCACTTGGGACTAGCGGGACCTCCGGGGAGCTGTTTTTT.

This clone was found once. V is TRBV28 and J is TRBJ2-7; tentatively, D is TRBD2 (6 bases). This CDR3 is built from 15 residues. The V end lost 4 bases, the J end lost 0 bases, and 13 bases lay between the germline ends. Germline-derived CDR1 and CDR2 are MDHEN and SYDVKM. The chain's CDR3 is CASSSPRGTSYEQYF. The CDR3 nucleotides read TGTGCCAGCAGTTCCCCCCGGGGGACCTCCTACGAGCAGTACTTC.

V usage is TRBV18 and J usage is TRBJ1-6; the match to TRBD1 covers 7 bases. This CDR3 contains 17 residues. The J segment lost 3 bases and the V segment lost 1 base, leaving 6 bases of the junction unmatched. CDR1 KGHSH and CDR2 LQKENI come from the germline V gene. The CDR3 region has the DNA TGTGCCAGCTCACCACGTGACAGGGTTGACTATAATTCACCCCTCCACTTT. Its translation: CASSPRDRVDYNSPLHF.

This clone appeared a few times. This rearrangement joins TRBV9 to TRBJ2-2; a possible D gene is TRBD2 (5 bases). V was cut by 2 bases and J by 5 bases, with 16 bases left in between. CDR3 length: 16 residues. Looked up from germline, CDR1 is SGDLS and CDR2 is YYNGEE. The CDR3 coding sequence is TGTGCCAGCAGCGTGTATTCAACGGGATGGACCGGGGAGCTGTTTTTT. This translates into CASSVYSTGWTGELFF.

The CDR3 loop reads CASSQDRGYGYTF. The CDR3 nucleotides are TGTGCCAGCTCACAGGACAGGGGCTATGGCTACACCTTC. V usage is TRBV18 and J usage is TRBJ1-2; 9 bases agree with TRBD1. This CDR3 comprises 13 residues. With 4 bases clipped from V and 4 bases from J, the junction kept 1 base outside the gene matches. CDR1 is KGHSH, CDR2 LQKENI, per germline.

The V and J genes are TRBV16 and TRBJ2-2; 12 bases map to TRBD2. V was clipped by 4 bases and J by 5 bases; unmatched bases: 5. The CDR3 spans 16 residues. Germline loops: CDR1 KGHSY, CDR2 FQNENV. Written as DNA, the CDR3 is TGTGCCAGCAGCCGACTGGGGACTAGCGGGACCGGGGAGCTGTTTTTT. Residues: CASSRLGTSGTGELFF.